The 12 T cell receptor beta chains below come from one sample, sequenced in a study of regulatory T cells in long-lasting Graves disease. Documented time point: persistent/refractory GD, antithyroid drugs over 5 years with positive TRAb. From PBMCs, RNA was extracted and then used to make the TCR library. The TCR beta library used iRepertoire HTBI primers with Arm-PCR amplification of CDR3. TCRdb independently ran MiXCR on the multiplex PCR reads; one entry per CDR3 protein. The sample includes 350,000 to 450,000 distinct CDR3 sequences, less than 25% of them seen just once. The sequences come from peripheral blood mononuclear cells (PBMCs), collected when the disease was refractory, from a patient treated with antithyroid drugs. The receptors here all came from a female donor with Graves disease.

This clonotype has a handful of counts. V usage is TRBV7-2 and J usage is TRBJ2-6, with D possibly TRBD2 on 5 matching bases. Germline CDR1 is SGHTA and CDR2 is FQGNSA. The length of the CDR3 is 17 residues. Trimming took 5 bases from V and 0 from J, leaving 14 bases between them. The CDR3 is CASSEGSWRSGANVLTF. The CDR3 DNA is TGTGCCAGCAGCGAGGGCAGCTGGCGCTCTGGGGCCAACGTCCTGACTTTC.

This clonotype was picked up a small number of times. The chain combines TRBV7-9 with TRBJ1-2; possibly TRBD1 for D (5 bases). CDR1 and CDR2 (germline): SEHNR, FQNEAQ (reference sequence). With 5 bases removed from V and 2 bases from J, the gap between germline ends came to 15 bases. The CDR3 extends over 15 amino acids. CDR3 bases: TGTGCCAGCAGCCGGGGGGTAGAACCAAACTATGGCTACACCTTC. Translating gives CASSRGVEPNYGYTF.

The chain is built from TRBV4-3 and TRBJ2-7; weak D call: TRBD1 (5 bases). The CDR3 length is 14 residues. Per the germline V gene, CDR1 is LGHNA and CDR2 is YSLEER. Trimming took off 0 bases at V and 3 bases at J, with 9 bases between the two ends. In DNA form, the CDR3 reads TGCGCCAGCAGCCAAGATTTAGGGGACTACGAGCAGTACTTC. It translates to CASSQDLGDYEQYF.

The rearrangement joins TRBV6-5 to TRBJ1-5; D call uncertain. V was pared by 2 bases and J by 3 bases, with 8 bases between. The CDR3 covers 14 residues. Germline loops: CDR1 MNHEY, CDR2 SVGAGI. CDR3 residues: CASSYGQPNQPQHF. DNA for the CDR3: TGTGCCAGCAGTTACGGGCAACCCAATCAGCCCCAGCATTTT.

This clonotype was recorded at least ten times. The genes are TRBV12-5 and TRBJ1-1, with unresolved D. V was trimmed by 7 bases and J by 0 bases, leaving 12 bases between them. Germline loops: CDR1 LGHNT, CDR2 FRNRAP. This CDR3 spans 14 amino acids. For the CDR3, the DNA is TGTGCTAGTGTTTTCGCCAGAATGAACACTGAAGCTTTCTTT. Translating it yields CASVFARMNTEAFF.

V and J are TRBV19 and TRBJ1-5, with TRBD1 as a possible D gene (6 bases). The length of the CDR3 is 13 residues. Trimming removed 9 bases at V and 3 bases at J, with 12 bases between. Germline CDR1 is LNHDA and CDR2 is SQIVND (reference sequence). CDR3: CASAGDPNQPQHF. CDR3 sequence (DNA): TGTGCCAGCGCAGGGGATCCCAATCAGCCCCAGCATTTT. Based on the CDR3 plus reference TRBV19 and TRBJ1-5, the full variable domain is DGGITQSPKYLFRKEGQNVTLSCEQNLNHDAMYWYRQDPGQGLRLIYYSQIVNDFQKGDIAEGYSVSREKKESFPLTVTSAQKNPTAFYLCASAGDPNQPQHFGDGTRLSIL.

The chain joins TRBV5-6 to TRBJ1-2; weak D call: TRBD1 (5 bases). With 4 bases removed from V and 2 bases from J, the gap between germline ends came to 9 bases. Germline assignment: CDR1 SGHDT and CDR2 YYEEEE. The CDR3 is made up of 13 amino acids. CDR3 in amino acids: CASSRGGNYGYTF. CDR3 nucleotide sequence: TGTGCCAGCAGCCGTGGGGGGAACTATGGCTACACCTTC.

This clonotype was detected only once. The conserved final phenylalanine or tryptophan is absent from the CDR3, which likely points to a read error. The V call is TRBV20-1, the J call TRBJ2-7, with 7 bases that match TRBD1. The germline gives CDR1 DFQATT, CDR2 SNEGSKA (reference sequence). The CDR3 totals 14 residues. J was trimmed by 0 bases and V by 3 bases; bases with no gene match: 5. The CDR3 protein is CSARETGLSYEQYL. In DNA, the CDR3 is TGCAGTGCTAGGGAGACAGGGCTCTCCTACGAGCAGTACCTC.

This sequence joins TRBV20-1 and TRBJ1-5; no firm D call. Looked up from germline, CDR1 is DFQATT and CDR2 is SNEGSKA (reference sequence). The CDR3 is 15 residues long. Trimming shortened V by 0 bases and J by 0 bases, and 9 bases separated the two germline ends. CDR3 amino acids: CSAREAENSNQPQHF. The CDR3 region has the DNA TGCAGTGCTAGAGAGGCAGAGAATAGCAATCAGCCCCAGCATTTT.

This chain connects TRBV7-2 to TRBJ1-1, with D perhaps matching TRBD1 (5 bases). Trimming left V 1 base short and J 0 bases short, with 12 bases between. The CDR3 spans 16 residues. Per germline, CDR1 SGHTA and CDR2 FQGNSA. CDR3 sequence (DNA): TGTGCCAGCAGCTTAGAATGGAAGGGGATGAACACTGAAGCTTTCTTT. Translating it yields CASSLEWKGMNTEAFF.

This clonotype showed up just a few times. V gene TRBV7-8 combines with J gene TRBJ2-7; TRBD2 might be the D (6 bases). V lost 4 bases and J lost 0, with 13 bases in between. The CDR3 loop spans 15 amino acids. CDR1 SGHVS and CDR2 FQNEAQ come from the germline V gene. The CDR3 region is CASSSLGGSSYEQYF. Here the CDR3 DNA reads TGTGCCAGCAGCTCCTTGGGAGGATCCTCCTACGAGCAGTACTTC.

This sequence joins TRBV6-1 and TRBJ1-1; 10 bases are shared with TRBD1. Germline V gene data show CDR1 as MNHNS and CDR2 as SASEGT. The trim removed 3 bases at V and 7 bases at J, leaving 8 bases unmatched. CDR3 length: 15 amino acids. The CDR3 DNA sequence: TGTGCCAGCAGTGAGTCTGGGACAGGGGTGTATGAAGCTTTCTTT. Translating gives CASSESGTGVYEAFF.